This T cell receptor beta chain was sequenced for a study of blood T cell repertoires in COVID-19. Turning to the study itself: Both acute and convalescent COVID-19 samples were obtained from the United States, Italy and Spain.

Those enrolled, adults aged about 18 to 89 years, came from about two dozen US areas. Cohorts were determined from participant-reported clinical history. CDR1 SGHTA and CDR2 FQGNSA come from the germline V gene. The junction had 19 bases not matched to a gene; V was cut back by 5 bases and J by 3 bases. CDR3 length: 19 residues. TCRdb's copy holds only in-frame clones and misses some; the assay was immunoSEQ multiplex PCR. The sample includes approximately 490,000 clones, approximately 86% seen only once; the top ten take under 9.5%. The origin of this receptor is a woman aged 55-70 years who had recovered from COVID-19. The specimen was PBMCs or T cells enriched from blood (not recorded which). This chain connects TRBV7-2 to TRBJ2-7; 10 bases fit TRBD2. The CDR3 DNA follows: TGTGCCAGCAGCCCGAGGGCAGGTGGGCTAGCGGGGGCCAACTACGAGCAGTACTTC. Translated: CASSPRAGGLAGANYEQYF.